This is a list of T cell receptor beta chains from one sample in a study of CD8 T cells in ankylosing spondylitis. MiXCR, applied by TCRdb to the 5' RACE reads, yields one record per CDR3 protein. Among approximately 300,000 distinct CDR3 sequences listed, roughly 20% were seen once. Sequenced sample: blood, either unsorted or a sorted T cell fraction (not recorded which). The receptors come from a male donor with ankylosing spondylitis or in good health (not recorded which). CDR3s include the opening cysteine and the closing phenylalanine or tryptophan. The D gene is left open where the match is weak. Not all rows give a size; the values are once, few, many and, for expanded clones, a class.

CDR3 length,V gene,clone size,J gene,D gene,CDR3 DNA,CDR3 protein
14,TRBV20-1,many,TRBJ1-5,-,TGCAGTGCTAGAGAGCGGACAGATCCCGGTCCCCAGCATTTT,CSARERTDPGPQHF
14,TRBV2,-,TRBJ2-2,TRBD1,TGTGCCAGCAGTGAGGACAGGGGAACCGGGGAGCTGTTTTTT,CASSEDRGTGELFF
17,TRBV24-1,once,TRBJ2-1,TRBD2,TGTGCCACCAGTGATTTGAGGAGCGGGAGTACGGGCAATGAGCAGTTCTTC,CATSDLRSGSTGNEQFF
13,TRBV5-1,few,TRBJ1-1,-,TGCGCCAGCAGCTCCTGGGGGAACACTGAAGCTTTCTTT,CASSSWGNTEAFF
15,TRBV20-1,many,TRBJ1-2,TRBD1,TGCAGTGCTAGCCACCCTCGGGACAGGGGAAAAGGCTACACCTTC,CSASHPRDRGKGYTF
12,TRBV20-1,many,TRBJ1-4,-,TGCAGTGCTAGGGTAGGAGGTGAAAAACTGTTTTTT,CSARVGGEKLFF
14,TRBV28,-,TRBJ1-1,-,TGTGCCAGCAGTCAAGGAGGGAAGACAACTGAAGCTTTCTTT,CASSQGGKTTEAFF
12,TRBV29-1,-,TRBJ2-5,-,TGCAGCGTTGCCCCCGGGGTGGAGACCCAGTACTTC,CSVAPGVETQYF
12,TRBV7-2,few,TRBJ2-1,TRBD2,TGTGCCAGCAGCCTCCGGGAGGGACGGCAGTTCTTC,CASSLREGRQFF
13,TRBV29-1,-,TRBJ2-1,TRBD2,TGCAGCGTTGAAATTCTAGCGGACAATGAGCAGTTCTTC,CSVEILADNEQFF
12,TRBV20-1,-,TRBJ1-5,TRBD1,TGCAGCGCAGGGGGCGCGTACCAGCCCCAGCATTTT,CSAGGAYQPQHF
14,TRBV3-1,-,TRBJ2-2,-,TGTGCCAGCAGCCACTCCCGACAATCGGGGGAGCTGTTTTTT,CASSHSRQSGELFF
15,TRBV3-1,-,TRBJ2-1,TRBD2,TGTGCCAGCAGCCAAGCTAGCGGGGGGGCCAACGAGCAGTTCTTC,CASSQASGGANEQFF
16,TRBV5-1,few,TRBJ2-1,TRBD2,TGCGCCAGCAGTAGGGATGGGACTAGCGGGACGAATGAGCAGTTCTTC,CASSRDGTSGTNEQFF
13,TRBV25-1,-,TRBJ2-3,-,TGTGCCAGCAGTGACGGCAGCACAGATACGCAGTATTTT,CASSDGSTDTQYF
12,TRBV7-9,-,TRBJ2-1,-,TGTGCCAGCAGCTTAATTGAGAATGAGCAGTTCTTC,CASSLIENEQFF
13,TRBV5-1,few,TRBJ1-4,-,TGCGCCAGTAGGCACAGAAATAATGAAAAACTGTTTTTT,CASRHRNNEKLFF
13,TRBV6-6,-,TRBJ2-1,-,TGTGCCGGCTCCCAGGGGACCTTCAATGAGCAGTTCTTC,CAGSQGTFNEQFF
13,TRBV5-1,-,TRBJ2-5,TRBD1,TGCGCCAGCAGCCTCGGGACAGTGGAGACCCAGTACTTC,CASSLGTVETQYF
15,TRBV6-5,-,TRBJ2-2,-,TGTGCCAGCAGTTATAGGGAGGTTACCACCGGGGAGCTGTTTTTT,CASSYREVTTGELFF
14,TRBV12-3/TRBV12-4,few,TRBJ1-5,-,TGTGCCAGCAGTACAGACCATAGCAATCAGCCCCAGCATTTT,CASSTDHSNQPQHF
15,TRBV7-9,-,TRBJ1-2,TRBD1,TGTGCCAGCAGCGAAACTACAGGGGGCGCGGATGGCTACACCTTC,CASSETTGGADGYTF
17,TRBV5-1,-,TRBJ2-2,TRBD2,TGCGCCAGCAGCTTGACTAGCGGGAGTGCAAACACCGGGGAGCTGTTTTTT,CASSLTSGSANTGELFF
13,TRBV5-1,-,TRBJ1-1,-,TGCGCCAGCAGCTTTACGGGGAGCACTGAAGCTTTCTTT,CASSFTGSTEAFF
15,TRBV2,-,TRBJ1-5,-,TGTGCCAGCACCCTACAGTCGAAGCGCAATCAGCCCCAGCATTTT,CASTLQSKRNQPQHF
14,TRBV4-2,-,TRBJ2-3,-,TGTGCCAGCAGCCAAGAGATAGGGCAAGATACGCAGTATTTT,CASSQEIGQDTQYF
13,TRBV5-1,few,TRBJ1-1,TRBD1,TGCGCCAGCAGCAAAGAGGGGGCCACTGAAGCTTTCTTT,CASSKEGATEAFF
13,TRBV5-1,-,TRBJ2-1,-,TGCGCCAGCAGCCTTGACCCTAACTACGAGCAGTTCTTC,CASSLDPNYEQFF
14,TRBV5-1,-,TRBJ2-1,-,TGCGCCAGCAGCTTGTCGGGACTTTACAATGAGCAGTTCTTC,CASSLSGLYNEQFF
12,TRBV29-1,-,TRBJ2-1,-,TGCAGCGTGCAGATAGGGGAGGATGAGCAGTTCTTC,CSVQIGEDEQFF
16,TRBV5-1,-,TRBJ2-1,-,TGCGCCAGCAGCTCCGGTGCGGGGGCCAACGTGGATGAGCAGTTCTTC,CASSSGAGANVDEQFF
15,TRBV6-5,few,TRBJ1-4,-,TGTGCCAGCAGTTACGGGCATGCAACTAATGAAAAACTGTTTTTT,CASSYGHATNEKLFF
16,TRBV28,-,TRBJ1-6,-,TGTGCCAGCAGTTTAACGGGCAGGACGAATAATTCACCCCTCCACTTT,CASSLTGRTNNSPLHF
15,TRBV24-1,-,TRBJ2-3,-,TGTGCCACCAGTGAGCCGGGACTTCGCACAGATACGCAGTATTTT,CATSEPGLRTDTQYF
15,TRBV15,-,TRBJ2-1,-,TGTGCCACCAGCTCTGGGGGTCGCTCCTACAATGAGCAGTTCTTC,CATSSGGRSYNEQFF
15,TRBV4-2,few,TRBJ2-3,-,TGTGCCAGCAGCCTCACTCGTACTGGCACAGATACGCAGTATTTT,CASSLTRTGTDTQYF
14,TRBV7-6,-,TRBJ2-3,TRBD2,TGTGCCAGCACCCAAGCGGGGTTCGCAGATACGCAGTATTTT,CASTQAGFADTQYF
13,TRBV20-1,-,TRBJ2-3,-,TGCAGTGCTCGGGACAAGTTCACAGATACGCAGTATTTT,CSARDKFTDTQYF
15,TRBV19,-,TRBJ2-1,TRBD2,TGTGCCACCAGGACTAGCGGGAGCCCCTACAATGAGCAGTTCTTC,CATRTSGSPYNEQFF
16,TRBV7-9,-,TRBJ2-3,TRBD1,TGTGCCAGCAGCGCCTGGGACAGGGGGCACACAGATACGCAGTATTTT,CASSAWDRGHTDTQYF
16,TRBV24-1,few,TRBJ1-2,-,TGTGCCACCAGTGATTCTACTACAGGAGTGGACTATGGCTACACCTTC,CATSDSTTGVDYGYTF
15,TRBV5-1,few,TRBJ2-1,-,TGCGCCAGCAGCTTGGAAGGGGCCAGAGGCAATGAGCAGTTCTTC,CASSLEGARGNEQFF